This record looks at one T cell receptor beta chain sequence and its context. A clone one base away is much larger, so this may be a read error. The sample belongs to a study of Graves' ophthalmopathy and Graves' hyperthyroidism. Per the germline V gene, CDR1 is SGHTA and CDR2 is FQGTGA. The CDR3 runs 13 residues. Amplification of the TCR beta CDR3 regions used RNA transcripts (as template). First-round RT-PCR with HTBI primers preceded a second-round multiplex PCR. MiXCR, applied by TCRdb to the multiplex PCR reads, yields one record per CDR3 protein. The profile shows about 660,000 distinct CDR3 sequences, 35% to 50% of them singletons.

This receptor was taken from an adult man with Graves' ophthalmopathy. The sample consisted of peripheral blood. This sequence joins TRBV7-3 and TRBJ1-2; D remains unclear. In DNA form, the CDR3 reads TGTGCCAGCAGCCCCCAAGCCGGATATGACTACACCTTC. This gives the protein CASSPQAGYDYTF.